The TCR beta chain described here comes from a study of T-cell memory formation after mild COVID-19. A single record per CDR3 protein comes from TCRdb applying MiXCR to the 5' RACE reads. The data show about 180,000 distinct CDR3 sequences, with less than 20% seen just once and 3.9% held by the top ten. Regarding the study as a whole: Confirmation was lacking for SARS-CoV-2 specificity of second-wave clones that peaked on day 37.

As concerns this clonotype: Its matching antigen is unknown.

V was pared by 8 bases and J by 1 base, with 5 bases of the junction left unmatched. This CDR3 is built from 14 residues. Per germline, CDR1 MNHNS and CDR2 SASEGT. Sequencing was carried out using PBMCs or a T cell subset sorted from them (not recorded which). This chain links TRBV6-1 with TRBJ2-3, with 8 positions matching TRBD2. This TCR derives from a man between 18 and 29 years old who had mild COVID-19 (a few samples of this study predate the infection). Cell type and time point are not known. Here the CDR3 DNA reads TGTGCCAGCCTACGGGGGGGCGGCACAGATACGCAGTATTTT. Translated, it gives CASLRGGGTDTQYF.